The clone carrying this T cell receptor (beta chain) was picked up one time. The antigen is undetermined. The data stem from a study of CD8 T cells in Susac syndrome. Study findings and constraints: Only a relatively small number of individuals were included in the TCR sequencing and HLA analysis.

RNA in amounts of roughly 0.5 to 1 ug was reverse transcribed with random hexamers. The amplification used immunoSEQ multiplex PCR on TCR beta CDR3; it spanned 54 Vbeta and 13 Jbeta. TCRdb independently ran MiXCR on the immunoSEQ multiplex PCR reads; one entry per CDR3 protein. The repertoire includes approximately 120,000 distinct CDR3 sequences, approximately 95% of them detected once, and roughly 0.3% sits in the top ten. The TCR originated in a human donor with multiple sclerosis. The sample taken for sequencing was CD8+ T cells from PBMCs.

The CDR3 here is CASSPRSDRDGYTF. CDR3 DNA sequence: TGCGCCAGCAGCCCAAGATCGGACAGGGACGGCTACACCTTC. The J gene is TRBJ1-2, the V gene TRBV5-1, with 8 bases that match TRBD1. V lost 4 bases and J lost 8; bases outside the gene matches: 10. Germline V gene lookup returns CDR1 SGHRS and CDR2 YFSETQ. The CDR3 extends over 14 amino acids.